This entry is about one TCR beta chain. Its antigen is currently unknown. CDR3 length equals 14 residues. Per the germline V gene, CDR1 is SEHNR and CDR2 is FQNEAQ (reference sequence). The V end lost 7 bases, the J end lost 3 bases, and 15 bases lay between the germline ends. TCRdb keeps only in-frame clones here, not all; method: immunoSEQ multiplex PCR. Among more than 60,000 clones listed, about 88% were seen once. The data were obtained in a study of OX40 agonist ivuxolimab in advanced cancers. In the study overall: Three patients showed partial responses: one hepatocellular carcinoma and two cutaneous melanoma cases. General study results and limits: The mean number of expanded clones was higher in CD8+ T cells than in CD4+. In a subset of nonresponders, normalized T-cell clonal expansion was also low.

This clonotype was sampled from an adult with an advanced solid tumor such as melanoma, head and neck, liver or kidney cancer. The chain carries TRBV7-9 and TRBJ1-1; D remains ambiguous. The sample here was CD4+ or CD8+ T cells sorted from blood, taken in a trial of the OX40 agonist ivuxolimab. CDR3 nucleotide sequence: TGTGCCAGCACTCCGTGGAACGAAGACACTGAAGCTTTCTTT. It yields the protein CASTPWNEDTEAFF. Full variable domain (remainder filled in from reference TRBV7-9 and TRBJ1-1): DTGVSQNPRHKITKRGQNVTFRCDPISEHNRLYWYRQTLGQGPEFLTYFQNEAQLEKSRLLSDRFSAERPKGSFSTLEIQRTEQGDSAMYLCASTPWNEDTEAFFGQGTRLTVV.